This TCR beta chain originates from a study of T cell responses to AZD1222 COVID-19 vaccine. Study-wide results and caveats: Reportedly, nearly half the spike-specific TCRs target unmutated variant regions. Donors were largely white British and mainly female; clonal diversity was possibly underestimated. It was only a handful of AZD1222 recipients who were seropositive at baseline.

Turning to this clone: No antigen is known for it.

Assay: immunoSEQ multiplex PCR; the TCRdb copy retains only in-frame clones and omits some. The repertoire holds 75,000 to 100,000 clones, around 90% seen once, with around 5.8% in the top ten. The CDR3 extends over 14 amino acids. Germline V lookup: CDR1 LNHDA, CDR2 SQIVND (reference sequence). V shed 0 bases and J shed 7 bases, with 12 bases lying between them. This receptor was taken from an adult in good health. The input for sequencing was peripheral blood, taken on day 0 of AZD1222 vaccination. The V gene is TRBV19, the J gene TRBJ1-2; D is uncertain. CDR3 region: CASSIDRGFGGYTF. In nucleotides, the CDR3 is TGTGCCAGTAGTATAGATCGTGGGTTTGGTGGCTACACCTTC. Looking up the rest from reference TRBV19 and TRBJ1-2 gives the full variable domain: DGGITQSPKYLFRKEGQNVTLSCEQNLNHDAMYWYRQDPGQGLRLIYYSQIVNDFQKGDIAEGYSVSREKKESFPLTVTSAQKNPTAFYLCASSIDRGFGGYTFGSGTRLTVV.